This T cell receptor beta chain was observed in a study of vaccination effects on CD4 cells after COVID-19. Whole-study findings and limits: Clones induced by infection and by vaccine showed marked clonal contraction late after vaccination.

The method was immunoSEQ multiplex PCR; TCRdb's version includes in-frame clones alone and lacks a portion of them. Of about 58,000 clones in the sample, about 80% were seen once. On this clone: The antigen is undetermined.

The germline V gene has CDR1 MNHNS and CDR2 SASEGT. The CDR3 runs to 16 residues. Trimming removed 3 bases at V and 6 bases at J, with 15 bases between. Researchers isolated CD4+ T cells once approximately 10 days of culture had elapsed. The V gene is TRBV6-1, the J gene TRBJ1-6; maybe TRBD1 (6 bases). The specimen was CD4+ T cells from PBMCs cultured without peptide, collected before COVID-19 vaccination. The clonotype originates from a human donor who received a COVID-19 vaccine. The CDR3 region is CASSDYLDSLNSPLHF. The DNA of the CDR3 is TGTGCCAGCAGTGATTATTTGGACAGCCTTAATTCACCCCTCCACTTT.